Each of the 32 T cell receptor beta chains below was sequenced from the same sample in a study of blood T cell repertoires in COVID-19. Assay: immunoSEQ multiplex PCR; the TCRdb copy retains only in-frame clones and omits some. The table includes about 400,000 clones, around 89% detected once. Sequenced sample: peripheral blood. The receptor source for this set is a young woman with acute or convalescent COVID-19.

The chain has TRBV5-5 and TRBJ1-2; 9 positions match TRBD1. In germline, CDR1 is SGHKS, CDR2 YYEKEE (reference sequence). The CDR3 totals 16 residues. J gave up 8 bases and V 3 bases, and 14 bases lay outside the gene matches. In DNA, the CDR3 is TGTGCCAGCAGCTCATCCGGGACAGGGAATCTAAGAGGCTACACCTTC. It translates to CASSSSGTGNLRGYTF.

This clone was seen a single time. V usage is TRBV15 and J usage is TRBJ2-3, with TRBD2 matching over 8 bases. V shed 0 bases, J shed 1 base, and the junction held 3 bases outside the gene matches. Germline V gene data show CDR1 as LNHNV and CDR2 as YYDKDF (reference sequence). There are 16 residues in the CDR3. The CDR3 sequence: CATSRDGGLGTDTQYF. CDR3 coding DNA: TGTGCCACCAGCAGAGATGGGGGACTAGGCACAGATACGCAGTATTTT.

The V gene is TRBV10-3, the J gene TRBJ2-7; 8 positions match TRBD2. The J segment lost 5 bases and the V segment lost 5 bases, leaving 8 bases of the junction unmatched. Germline CDR1 reads ENHRY; CDR2 reads SYGVKD. This CDR3 is 14 amino acids long. The CDR3 loop reads CAISSGGGSHEQYF. The CDR3 DNA sequence: TGTGCCATCAGTTCCGGGGGGGGGTCTCACGAGCAGTACTTC.

The chain joins TRBV5-6 to TRBJ2-1, with a tentative D call TRBD1 (6 bases). CDR3 length: 14 amino acids. CDR1 is SGHDT, CDR2 YYEEEE, per germline. V was shortened by 2 bases and J by 4 bases, with 10 bases between the two germline ends. The CDR3 reads CASSLRGTYNEQFF. DNA of the CDR3: TGTGCCAGCAGCTTAAGAGGGACATACAATGAGCAGTTCTTC.

The V gene is TRBV4-1, the J gene TRBJ2-1; 7 bases agree with TRBD2. This CDR3 is built from 14 residues. V shed 3 bases, J shed 5 bases, and the junction held 4 bases outside the gene matches. Germline CDR1 reads MGHRA; CDR2 reads YSYEKL. CDR3 in amino acids: CASSQPGTNNEQFF. The CDR3, as DNA: TGCGCCAGCAGCCAGCCCGGGACTAACAATGAGCAGTTCTTC.

This clone was counted a single time. The rearrangement links TRBV6-6 to TRBJ2-5; TRBD2 matches 9 bases. The germline V gene encodes CDR1 MNHNY and CDR2 SVGAGI (reference sequence). The CDR3 sequence is 16 residues long. The trim removed 5 bases at V and 5 bases at J, leaving 12 bases unmatched. CDR3 region: CASSPVLAGSRETQYF. CDR3 bases: TGTGCCAGCAGTCCCGTCCTAGCGGGGTCGCGGGAGACCCAGTACTTC.

The chain joins TRBV5-1 to TRBJ2-1; D is possibly TRBD2 (6 bases). The CDR3 is 13 residues long. Trimming removed 6 bases at V and 8 bases at J, with 15 bases between. CDR1 SGHRS and CDR2 YFSETQ come from the germline V gene. The CDR3: CASTRPGTYEQFF. DNA of the CDR3: TGCGCCAGCACCCGCCCAGGGACTTATGAGCAGTTCTTC.

The rearrangement joins TRBV5-6 to TRBJ2-1; D gene uncertain. This CDR3 is 15 amino acids long. The V gene's germline CDR1 is SGHDT and CDR2 YYEEEE. Trimming shortened V by 2 bases and J by 1 base, and 10 bases separated the two germline ends. Written as DNA, the CDR3 is TGTGCCAGCAGCTTCTCCGCGTCTTCCTACAATGAGCAGTTCTTC. This sequence encodes CASSFSASSYNEQFF.

This chain uses TRBV24-1 with TRBJ2-2; the D is unclear. Between the trimmed V and J ends, which lost 5 bases and 7 bases, there was a span of 4 bases. The CDR3 totals 11 residues. Germline values: CDR1 KGHDR, CDR2 SFDVKD. This CDR3 is CATSVGGELFF. As DNA, the CDR3 is TGTGCCACCAGTGTCGGCGGGGAGCTGTTTTTT.

This chain links TRBV24-1 with TRBJ2-1; tentatively, D is TRBD1 (6 bases). The V and J ends lost 10 bases and 4 bases respectively, with 13 bases between them. The CDR3 has 13 residues. The germline CDR1 and CDR2 sequences are KGHDR and SFDVKD. The CDR3 DNA reads TGTGCCACGCAGGAAGACAGGTACAATGAGCAGTTCTTC. Its translation: CATQEDRYNEQFF.

The V call is TRBV28, the J call TRBJ1-3; tentative D call: TRBD1 (5 bases). V lost 2 bases and J lost 4, with 9 bases in between. This CDR3 is built from 14 residues. The germline gives CDR1 MDHEN, CDR2 SYDVKM. DNA for the CDR3: TGTGCCAGCAGTTTACAGGGAACCGGAAACACCATATATTTT. It encodes CASSLQGTGNTIYF.

A few counts support this clone. The chain links TRBV5-1 to TRBJ1-6; a possible D gene is TRBD1 (6 bases). The CDR3 is 16 residues long. V lost 4 bases and J 7 bases, leaving 18 bases between the germline ends. Germline V gives CDR1 SGHRS, CDR2 YFSETQ. DNA of the CDR3: TGCGCCAGCAGCCCGAATGGACAGTCGTGGAATTCACCCCTCCACTTT. Translated: CASSPNGQSWNSPLHF. Looking up the rest from reference TRBV5-1 and TRBJ1-6 gives the full variable domain: KAGVTQTPRYLIKTRGQQVTLSCSPISGHRSVSWYQQTPGQGLQFLFEYFSETQRNKGNFPGRFSGRQFSNSRSEMNVSTLELGDSALYLCASSPNGQSWNSPLHFGNGTRLTVT.

This chain joins TRBV9 and TRBJ1-6; D remains ambiguous. The V gene lost 1 base and the J gene lost 2 bases, with 13 bases spanning the gap. The CDR3 runs 17 residues. Per germline, CDR1 SGDLS and CDR2 YYNGEE. Here the CDR3 reads CASSVNPQVPYNSPLHF. CDR3 in DNA: TGTGCCAGCAGCGTAAACCCCCAGGTCCCCTATAATTCACCCCTCCACTTT.

The chain joins TRBV6-2 or TRBV6-3 to TRBJ1-2; 7 nucleotides align to TRBD1. Germline CDR1 reads MNHEY; CDR2 reads SVGEGT. CDR3 size: 13 residues. Trimming cost V 2 bases and J 5 bases; bases outside gene matches: 2. The CDR3 protein is CASSYGTEYGYTF. CDR3 bases: TGTGCCAGCAGTTACGGGACAGAATATGGCTACACCTTC.

The V gene is TRBV6-4, the J gene TRBJ2-1; tentative D call: TRBD2 (6 bases). Deletions cut 6 bases from V and 5 bases from J, with 14 bases between. Germline CDR1 is MRHNA and CDR2 is SNTAGT. This CDR3 has 14 residues. CDR3 protein: CASSPLGGDNEQFF. In DNA form, the CDR3 reads TGTGCCAGCAGCCCCCTGGGCGGGGACAATGAGCAGTTCTTC.

The chain has TRBV2 and TRBJ1-1; D is possibly TRBD1 (5 bases). The germline V gene encodes CDR1 SNHLY and CDR2 FYNNEI. Trimming took 1 base from V and 1 from J, leaving 10 bases between them. This CDR3 comprises 15 residues. The CDR3 loop reads CASSEDWQGNTEAFF. The DNA of the CDR3 is TGTGCCAGCAGTGAAGACTGGCAGGGGAACACTGAAGCTTTCTTT.

The chain is built from TRBV9 and TRBJ1-3; D may be TRBD1 (5 bases). This CDR3 is built from 11 residues. The V gene's germline CDR1 is SGDLS and CDR2 YYNGEE. V was clipped by 6 bases and J by 7 bases, with 8 bases between them. The CDR3 region has the DNA TGTGCCAGCACCGACAGCAACACCATATATTTT. Encoded protein: CASTDSNTIYF. Drawing the rest from reference TRBV9 and TRBJ1-3, the complete variable domain is DSGVTQTPKHLITATGQRVTLRCSPRSGDLSVYWYQQSLDQGLQFLIQYYNGEERAKGNILERFSAQQFPDLHSELNLSSLELGDSALYFCASTDSNTIYFGEGSWLTVV.

This chain links TRBV10-3 with TRBJ2-1; TRBD1 is a possible D gene (5 bases). This CDR3 is 14 amino acids long. Germline loops: CDR1 ENHRY, CDR2 SYGVKD. V lost 7 bases and J lost 0, with 10 bases in between. The chain's CDR3 is CAINGDSSYNEQFF. CDR3 nucleotide sequence: TGTGCCATCAACGGAGACAGCTCCTACAATGAGCAGTTCTTC.

The J gene is TRBJ1-1, the V gene TRBV29-1; 7 bases match TRBD1. The J segment lost 0 bases and the V segment lost 5 bases, leaving 6 bases of the junction unmatched. CDR1 is SQVTM, CDR2 ANQGSEA, per germline. The CDR3 consists of 14 residues. The CDR3 reads CSVRSGTVNTEAFF. DNA of the CDR3: TGCAGCGTTAGATCCGGGACAGTGAACACTGAAGCTTTCTTT.

This clone was recorded only once. The J gene is TRBJ2-1, the V gene TRBV2; D is possibly TRBD1 (6 bases). V was pared by 6 bases and J by 2 bases, with 17 bases between. Germline V gives CDR1 SNHLY, CDR2 FYNNEI. This CDR3 has 16 amino acids. CDR3: CASSPFRDNPYNEQFF. The CDR3 coding sequence is TGTGCCAGCAGCCCCTTTCGGGACAACCCCTACAATGAGCAGTTCTTC.

CDR3: CASSFTSPDTQYF. The CDR3 nucleotides are TGTGCCAGCAGCTTCACTAGCCCAGATACGCAGTATTTT. The chain has TRBV7-2 and TRBJ2-3, with D maybe TRBD2 (6 bases). This CDR3 has 13 residues. Germline lookup yields CDR1 SGHTA and CDR2 FQGNSA. Trimming stripped 3 bases from V and 4 bases from J, with 8 bases between.

V and J are TRBV7-2 and TRBJ2-7; 9 nucleotides align to TRBD2. The CDR3 has 17 amino acids. The germline gives CDR1 SGHTA, CDR2 FQGNSA. With 5 bases clipped from V and 6 bases from J, the junction kept 17 bases outside the gene matches. The CDR3 here is CASSPPRGKRGVPEQYF. DNA of the CDR3: TGTGCCAGCAGCCCACCCCGTGGAAAGCGGGGGGTCCCCGAGCAGTACTTC. Complete variable domain (other parts from reference TRBV7-2 and TRBJ2-7): GAGVSQSPSNKVTEKGKDVELRCDPISGHTALYWYRQSLGQGLEFLIYFQGNSAPDKSGLPSDRFSAERTGGSVSTLTIQRTQQEDSAVYLCASSPPRGKRGVPEQYFGPGTRLTVT.

The V call is TRBV28, the J call TRBJ1-5; TRBD1 agrees at 7 bases. V was clipped by 3 bases and J by 4 bases; unmatched bases: 6. The CDR3 contains 15 residues. CDR1 is MDHEN and CDR2 is SYDVKM in the germline V gene. This CDR3 reads CASSFETGNNQPQHF. DNA of the CDR3: TGTGCCAGCAGTTTCGAGACAGGGAATAATCAGCCCCAGCATTTT.

V is TRBV7-2 and J is TRBJ2-3; 9 bases line up with TRBD2. V lost 8 bases, J lost 6 bases, and 15 bases stayed unmatched. This CDR3 spans 16 amino acids. Germline V gene data show CDR1 as SGHTA and CDR2 as FQGNSA. The DNA for the CDR3 is TGTGCCAGCTCCGGTTTCGGGACTAGCTGGTCCGATACGCAGTATTTT. Its translation: CASSGFGTSWSDTQYF.

This clone was recorded only once. This chain connects TRBV9 to TRBJ1-4; no firm D call. The CDR3 has 17 amino acids. V lost 0 bases and J 8 bases, leaving 20 bases between the germline ends. Germline CDR1 reads SGDLS; CDR2 reads YYNGEE. CDR3 coding DNA: TGTGCCAGCAGCGTAGGACCGATGAATCCGCTCGGGGAAAAACTGTTTTTT. It codes for CASSVGPMNPLGEKLFF. Full variable domain (rest looked up from reference TRBV9 and TRBJ1-4): DSGVTQTPKHLITATGQRVTLRCSPRSGDLSVYWYQQSLDQGLQFLIQYYNGEERAKGNILERFSAQQFPDLHSELNLSSLELGDSALYFCASSVGPMNPLGEKLFFGSGTQLSVL.

The gene calls are TRBV10-3 and TRBJ1-2; 7 nucleotides agree with TRBD1. This CDR3 comprises 13 residues. V gave up 9 bases and J gave up 8 bases; unmatched junction bases: 12. Germline values: CDR1 ENHRY, CDR2 SYGVKD. The CDR3: CAITGVLSRGYTF. The DNA of the CDR3 is TGTGCCATAACAGGGGTTTTAAGTCGAGGCTACACCTTC.

This chain links TRBV2 with TRBJ1-5; D remains ambiguous. Looked up from germline, CDR1 is SNHLY and CDR2 is FYNNEI. This CDR3 region has 15 residues. Between the trimmed V and J ends, which lost 6 bases and 1 base, there was a span of 13 bases. The CDR3 sequence: CASRAGLKSNQPQHF. The CDR3 DNA reads TGTGCCAGCAGGGCAGGTCTGAAGAGCAATCAGCCCCAGCATTTT.

This sequence joins TRBV6-6 and TRBJ2-2; weak D call: TRBD2 (5 bases). Germline V gene sequence: CDR1 MNHNY, CDR2 SVGAGI (reference sequence). V lost 2 bases to trimming and J lost 7 bases, with 11 bases between them. CDR3 length: 14 residues. The CDR3 DNA reads as TGTGCCAGCAGTTACCCCCCCGGGGACGGGGAGCTGTTTTTT. Its protein product is CASSYPPGDGELFF.

This chain connects TRBV4-2 to TRBJ2-5; 7 bases are a match to TRBD2. The junction had 9 bases not matched to a gene; V was cut back by 6 bases and J by 2 bases. The length of the CDR3 is 15 residues. Germline CDR1 is LGHNA and CDR2 is YNFKEQ. CDR3 amino acids: CASSFEAGPQETQYF. DNA of the CDR3: TGTGCCAGCAGTTTTGAAGCGGGGCCACAAGAGACCCAGTACTTC.

The rearrangement uses TRBV11-2 and TRBJ2-2, with D perhaps TRBD1 (6 bases). Germline CDR1 and CDR2: SGHAT and FQNNGV. CDR3 size: 14 residues. V lost 3 bases, J lost 7 bases, and 12 bases lay in between. In DNA, the CDR3 is TGTGCCAGCAGCTTGCCAGGGGCGGACGGGGAGCTGTTTTTT. Translating gives CASSLPGADGELFF. Full variable domain (rest looked up from reference TRBV11-2 and TRBJ2-2): EAGVAQSPRYKIIEKRQSVAFWCNPISGHATLYWYQQILGQGPKLLIQFQNNGVVDDSQLPKDRFSAERLKGVDSTLKIQPAKLEDSAVYLCASSLPGADGELFFGEGSRLTVL.

This chain connects TRBV4-1 to TRBJ2-5, with 7 bases matching TRBD1. Germline V gene sequence: CDR1 MGHRA, CDR2 YSYEKL. The J segment lost 2 bases and the V segment lost 4 bases, leaving 10 bases of the junction unmatched. The CDR3 covers 16 residues. CDR3 sequence: CASSPATGLGQETQYF. In DNA, the CDR3 is TGCGCCAGCAGCCCCGCGACAGGGCTAGGGCAAGAGACCCAGTACTTC.

The J gene is TRBJ2-5, the V gene TRBV11-2, with 11 bases identical to TRBD2. The CDR3 consists of 13 residues. CDR1 is SGHAT and CDR2 is FQNNGV in the germline V gene. With 5 bases clipped from V and 9 bases from J, the junction kept 5 bases outside the gene matches. The CDR3 nucleotides are TGTGCCAGCAGCGGAGGGACTAGCGGACCCCAGTACTTC. Protein sequence: CASSGGTSGPQYF.